The clone carrying this T cell receptor (beta chain) was seen a few times. Its target is not known. The TCRbeta library incorporated unique molecular identifiers. TCRdb used MiXCR to reprocess the PCR reads, holding one entry per CDR3 protein. In the table there are about 300,000 distinct CDR3 sequences, around 7.1% of which are singletons. These data originate in a study of T-cell reconstitution after alpha-beta-depleted transplantation in children. General study points: It was surviving recipient T cells and thymic progenitors that gave some patients high TCRbeta diversity at day 60. T-cell counts and diversity were attributed mostly to newly produced T cells one year after transplant.

CDR1 and CDR2 from the germline V gene are MNHNS and SASEGT. This CDR3 comprises 15 residues. V lost 4 bases and J lost 5, with 14 bases in between. The sample in question was peripheral blood, obtained 360 days after TCRalphabeta/CD19-depleted stem cell transplant. The sequence came from a female patient younger than 10 who had a stem cell transplant for Fanconi anemia, so the T cells may come from the graft donor. V and J are TRBV6-1 and TRBJ2-2, with D possibly TRBD1 on 7 matching bases. This CDR3 reads CASSVTQGRTGELFF. Written as DNA, the CDR3 is TGTGCCAGCAGTGTCACACAGGGGAGGACCGGGGAGCTGTTTTTT.